The 16 T cell receptor beta chains given below trace back to one sample, sequenced in a study of control samples from healthy donors and cancer patients. Measured with immunoSEQ multiplex PCR; TCRdb has only the in-frame clones, and not every one. The sample lists 100,000 to 120,000 clones; about 83% were seen once. The specimen was blood. These TCRs come from a woman aged 45-65 years in good health.

The chain uses TRBV7-2 and TRBJ2-1; 7 positions agree with TRBD2. The germline gives CDR1 SGHTA, CDR2 FQGNSA. The trim removed 0 bases at V and 4 bases at J, leaving 6 bases unmatched. This CDR3 has 16 amino acids. The chain's CDR3 is CASSLASLAVYNEQFF. For the CDR3, the DNA is TGTGCCAGCAGCTTAGCTAGCCTAGCGGTATACAATGAGCAGTTCTTC.

The chain has TRBV12-3 or TRBV12-4 and TRBJ1-1, with D maybe TRBD1 (5 bases). The ends were cut back, 10 bases at V and 1 base at J, with 10 bases in the middle. The CDR3 loop spans 12 amino acids. Here the CDR3 DNA reads TGTGCCACCGGACACCCGAACACTGAAGCTTTCTTT. The encoded protein is CATGHPNTEAFF.

The chain employs TRBV19 and TRBJ1-1; tentatively, D is TRBD1 (5 bases). V gave up 9 bases and J gave up 5 bases, with 16 bases separating them. The CDR3 contains 13 residues. Germline CDR1 and CDR2: LNHDA and SQIVND (reference sequence). In DNA form, the CDR3 reads TGTGCCAGCTCCGGGACTCGGGGGACTGAAGCTTTCTTT. It encodes CASSGTRGTEAFF. Filled out from reference TRBV19 and TRBJ1-1, the complete variable domain reads DGGITQSPKYLFRKEGQNVTLSCEQNLNHDAMYWYRQDPGQGLRLIYYSQIVNDFQKGDIAEGYSVSREKKESFPLTVTSAQKNPTAFYLCASSGTRGTEAFFGQGTRLTVV.

This rearrangement joins TRBV14 to TRBJ2-3; D may be TRBD2 (6 bases). This CDR3 region has 15 residues. V was trimmed by 2 bases and J by 0 bases, leaving 9 bases between them. Germline V CDR1 and CDR2: SGHDN, FVKESK. CDR3 sequence reads: CASSQYSGSTDTQYF. The CDR3 nucleotides are TGTGCCAGCAGCCAATATAGCGGTAGCACAGATACGCAGTATTTT.

The V call is TRBV5-4, the J call TRBJ2-2, with D possibly TRBD1 on 6 matching bases. V was clipped by 4 bases and J by 1 base, with 11 bases between them. This CDR3 region has 15 residues. In germline, CDR1 is SGHNT, CDR2 YYREEE (reference sequence). The CDR3 spells CASSTIRGNTGELFF. The DNA of the CDR3 is TGTGCCAGCAGCACTATCAGGGGGAACACCGGGGAGCTGTTTTTT. The variable domain in full, with the rest retrieved from reference TRBV5-4 and TRBJ2-2, is ETGVTQSPTHLIKTRGQQVTLRCSSQSGHNTVSWYQQALGQGPQFIFQYYREEENGRGNFPPRFSGLQFPNYSSELNVNALELDDSALYLCASSTIRGNTGELFFGEGSRLTVL.

The rearrangement links TRBV7-2 to TRBJ1-6; 8 bases align to TRBD1. The junction had 5 bases not matched to a gene; V was cut back by 6 bases and J by 7 bases. This CDR3 is 14 amino acids long. Looked up from germline, CDR1 is SGHTA and CDR2 is FQGNSA. This CDR3 reads CASRSTGGNSPLHF. The CDR3, as DNA: TGTGCCAGCAGATCCACAGGGGGGAATTCACCCCTCCACTTT.

The chain links TRBV24-1 to TRBJ2-5; D is undetermined. V shed 5 bases and J shed 5 bases, with 8 bases lying between them. Germline V gene lookup returns CDR1 KGHDR and CDR2 SFDVKD. The length of the CDR3 is 12 residues. The CDR3 nucleotides read TGTGCCACCAGTGGAGGACGGGAGACCCAGTACTTC. Protein product: CATSGGRETQYF.

This clone was seen once. The rearrangement links TRBV6-2 or TRBV6-3 to TRBJ2-7; D is uncertain. Germline CDR1 MNHEY, CDR2 SVGEGT. This CDR3 is built from 12 residues. V lost 2 bases and J 7 bases, leaving 9 bases between the germline ends. CDR3 region: CASSYPVQEQYF. DNA for the CDR3: TGTGCCAGCAGTTACCCCGTTCAAGAGCAGTACTTC.

The chain recombines TRBV2 with TRBJ1-5; D remains ambiguous. The CDR3 totals 12 residues. Trimming left V 8 bases short and J 4 bases short, with 9 bases between. Germline-derived CDR1 and CDR2 are SNHLY and FYNNEI. CDR3 protein: CASHRENQPQHF. The CDR3 DNA sequence: TGTGCCAGCCACAGAGAAAATCAGCCCCAGCATTTT.

This clone has just a few counts. This chain uses TRBV5-1 with TRBJ2-3; possible D gene TRBD1, 5 bases. Trimming stripped 0 bases from V and 2 bases from J, with 10 bases between. This CDR3 is 15 amino acids long. Germline CDR1 reads SGHRS; CDR2 reads YFSETQ. CDR3 sequence: CASSLGQRLTDTQYF. Written as DNA, the CDR3 is TGCGCCAGCAGCTTGGGACAGCGCCTCACAGATACGCAGTATTTT.

This chain connects TRBV28 to TRBJ2-1; D is possibly TRBD1 (7 bases). CDR3 length: 13 amino acids. Between the trimmed V and J ends, which lost 7 bases and 5 bases, there was a span of 12 bases. Looked up from germline, CDR1 is MDHEN and CDR2 is SYDVKM. In DNA, the CDR3 is TGTGCCAGCACGGAGGGGGCCAACAATGAGCAGTTCTTC. Translating it yields CASTEGANNEQFF.

The chain recombines TRBV11-2 with TRBJ2-2; 9 bases fit TRBD2. The CDR3 runs to 16 residues. The germline V gene encodes CDR1 SGHAT and CDR2 FQNNGV. V trimming: 5 bases; J trimming: 0 bases; junction bases outside the gene matches: 4. Here the CDR3 DNA reads TGTGCCAGCAGCCCCATAGCGGGGGCGAACACCGGGGAGCTGTTTTTT. Translating it yields CASSPIAGANTGELFF.

This clone was detected only a few times. DNA of the CDR3: TGCAGCGTGACATTAAGCGGGGTTTCCTACAATGAGCAGTTCTTC. This gives the protein CSVTLSGVSYNEQFF. The V call is TRBV29-1, the J call TRBJ2-1; 7 bases fit TRBD2. Trimming took 6 bases from V and 1 from J; bases not matched to a gene: 9. Germline values: CDR1 SQVTM, CDR2 ANQGSEA. CDR3 size: 15 residues.

This sequence joins TRBV6-2 or TRBV6-3 and TRBJ2-3, with D unresolved. Germline V lookup: CDR1 MNHEY, CDR2 SVGEGT. Trimming cost V 6 bases and J 2 bases, with 21 bases left between them. CDR3 size: 17 residues. The CDR3 sequence is CASSSGLETINTDTQYF. The DNA for the CDR3 is TGTGCCAGCAGCTCTGGGCTTGAGACAATAAACACAGATACGCAGTATTTT.

This chain joins TRBV4-3 and TRBJ1-2, with 10 bases that match TRBD1. After removal of 7 bases from V and 3 bases from J, the junction contained 5 bases not matched to a gene. The CDR3 totals 14 residues. CDR1 and CDR2 (germline): LGHNA, YSLEER. The CDR3 loop reads CASNPGQGYYGYTF. In nucleotides, the CDR3 is TGCGCCAGCAATCCGGGACAGGGGTACTATGGCTACACCTTC.

A single count supports this clone. This chain connects TRBV2 to TRBJ1-3; D not resolved. V lost 2 bases and J lost 4, with 12 bases in between. The CDR3 runs 15 residues. CDR1 and CDR2 from the germline V gene are SNHLY and FYNNEI. The CDR3 reads CASSESGRIGNTIYF. CDR3 bases: TGTGCCAGCAGTGAATCAGGCCGAATCGGAAACACCATATATTTT.